Listed here are 11 T cell receptor beta chains from one sample, sequenced in a study of response to subunit inactivated influenza vaccine listed by TCRdb under 2018. Receptors were amplified or captured by RT-PCR. The sequencing machine was an Illumina HiSeq 2500. TCRdb trimmed the raw reads at Q25, called clones with MiXCR and kept productive beta chains. Each CDR3 protein gets just one entry, which takes the most common genes and DNA from the rows behind it. The sample includes fewer than 350,000 distinct CDR3 sequences, with 21% observed a single time. The ten largest clones capture approximately 10% of the sample. The sequences come from PBMCs from blood, collected approximately 20 months after vaccination. These receptors came from a man aged 45 to 70 who received an inactivated influenza vaccine. Donor details come from another sample of the same person, matched by shared clones.

This rearrangement joins TRBV18 to TRBJ2-1, with D uncertain. Per the germline V gene, CDR1 is KGHSH and CDR2 is LQKENI. The CDR3 loop spans 12 amino acids. Trimming removed 3 bases from V and 9 bases from J, with 9 bases in between. The CDR3 nucleotides read TGTGCCAGCTCACCTTCCAGCAGTGAGCAGTTCTTC. Translation gives CASSPSSSEQFF. The full variable domain, rest sourced from reference TRBV18 and TRBJ2-1, is NAGVMQNPRHLVRRRGQEARLRCSPMKGHSHVYWYRQLPEEGLKFMVYLQKENIIDESGMPKERFSAEFPKEGPSILRIQQVVRGDSAAYFCASSPSSSEQFFGPGTRLTVL.

This clonotype has more than one count but fewer than ten. The chain employs TRBV20-1 and TRBJ2-5; 7 bases agree with TRBD2. The CDR3 is made up of 15 amino acids. In germline, CDR1 is DFQATT, CDR2 SNEGSKA (reference sequence). With 3 bases clipped from V and 3 bases from J, the junction kept 10 bases outside the gene matches. CDR3 protein: CSASDEQSGKETQYF. The CDR3 coding sequence is TGCAGTGCTAGCGATGAGCAGAGCGGGAAAGAGACCCAGTACTTC.

This clonotype was found a few times. The rearrangement uses TRBV4-1 and TRBJ1-4; 7 bases fit TRBD1. The germline V gene has CDR1 MGHRA and CDR2 YSYEKL. There are 14 residues in the CDR3. V gave up 3 bases and J gave up 13 bases; unmatched junction bases: 11. CDR3 DNA: TGCGCCAGCAGCCATTTAACAGGGGTAGTGGGACTGTTTTTT. It translates to CASSHLTGVVGLFF.

The chain uses TRBV4-1 and TRBJ2-6; the D gene is possibly TRBD1 (6 bases). Germline CDR1 MGHRA, CDR2 YSYEKL. V gave up 0 bases and J gave up 1 base, with 19 bases separating them. This CDR3 has 20 amino acids. CDR3 in amino acids: CASSQDPNRVYGSGANVLTF. The CDR3, as DNA: TGCGCCAGCAGCCAAGATCCGAACAGGGTGTATGGGTCTGGGGCCAACGTCCTGACTTTC.

This clonotype was found many times. V and J are TRBV29-1 and TRBJ1-1; D call uncertain. Germline V gene data show CDR1 as SQVTM and CDR2 as ANQGSEA. There are 14 residues in the CDR3. V was pared by 0 bases and J by 1 base, with 9 bases between. CDR3 residues: CSVEDRLGNTEAFF. The CDR3 DNA reads as TGCAGCGTTGAAGATCGGCTGGGGAACACTGAAGCTTTCTTT.

The sample holds one count of this clonotype. The chain joins TRBV10-3 to TRBJ2-2; D is unclear. The V and J ends lost 0 bases and 2 bases respectively, with 13 bases between them. This CDR3 is built from 17 residues. Per germline, CDR1 ENHRY and CDR2 SYGVKD. The CDR3 region is CAISESMSESNTGELFF. The CDR3 DNA follows: TGTGCCATCAGTGAGTCAATGTCGGAGTCCAACACCGGGGAGCTGTTTTTT.

This clonotype was detected only a few times. This chain connects TRBV6-1 to TRBJ1-2; a possible D gene is TRBD1 (6 bases). Germline-derived CDR1 and CDR2 are MNHNS and SASEGT. Trimming cost V 11 bases and J 1 base, with 11 bases left between them. This CDR3 contains 12 residues. Here the CDR3 reads CAVHRVNYGYTF. CDR3 bases: TGTGCCGTGCACAGGGTTAACTATGGCTACACCTTC.

This clonotype was recorded many times. The chain has TRBV7-8 and TRBJ1-4; TRBD1 might be the D (6 bases). Germline CDR1 SGHVS, CDR2 FQNEAQ. The CDR3 is 15 residues long. V lost 3 bases and J lost 4, with 12 bases in between. CDR3 amino acids: CASSFEGGRNEKLFF. The CDR3 bases are TGTGCCAGCAGCTTCGAGGGGGGGCGTAATGAAAAACTGTTTTTT.

This clonotype appeared a few times. The rearrangement links TRBV3-1 to TRBJ1-1; D may be TRBD1 (6 bases). With 0 bases removed from V and 11 bases from J, the gap between germline ends came to 16 bases. CDR1 LGHDT and CDR2 YNNKEL come from the germline V gene (reference sequence). The CDR3 length is 14 residues. In DNA form, the CDR3 reads TGTGCCAGCAGCCAAGATGGGGGCCGAGGGCTGGCTTTCTTT. Translating gives CASSQDGGRGLAFF.

This clonotype was observed a handful of times. This chain uses TRBV24-1 with TRBJ2-3; D is uncertain. The CDR3 spans 12 residues. CDR1 is KGHDR and CDR2 is SFDVKD in the germline V gene. V dropped 5 bases and J dropped 0 bases, with 2 bases sitting between them. CDR3 nucleotides: TGTGCCACCAGTGTTAGCACAGATACGCAGTATTTT. Translating it yields CATSVSTDTQYF.

CDR3 DNA: TGTGCCAGCACCGCCGGGGGGGTAAACCCCTACGAGCAGTACTTC. This gives the protein CASTAGGVNPYEQYF. The genes are TRBV6-1 and TRBJ2-7; 8 bases are a match to TRBD2. CDR3 length equals 15 residues. V shed 7 bases and J 2 bases; nucleotides not matched to a gene: 10. The germline V gene has CDR1 MNHNS and CDR2 SASEGT.